The 3 T cell receptor beta chains reported below all come from one sample, sequenced in a study of Graves' ophthalmopathy and Graves' hyperthyroidism. RNA transcripts yielded amplified TCR beta CDR3 regions. RT-PCR in the first round used HTBI primers; a second-round multiplex PCR followed. Using its own MiXCR run on the multiplex PCR reads, TCRdb lists one record per CDR3 protein. The table shows a few hundred thousand distinct CDR3 sequences, with about 17% occurring only once. Material for sequencing was peripheral blood. These receptor sequences come from a young woman with Graves' ophthalmopathy.

This clonotype was seen repeatedly, ten times or more. The rearrangement links TRBV6-2 or TRBV6-3 to TRBJ1-5, with D uncertain. With 4 bases removed from V and 6 bases from J, the gap between germline ends came to 16 bases. CDR1 is MNHEY and CDR2 is SVGEGT in the germline V gene. The length of the CDR3 is 15 residues. CDR3 sequence: CASSSPGLEGQPQHF. The CDR3 region has the DNA TGTGCCAGCAGTTCCCCCGGGCTAGAGGGTCAGCCCCAGCATTTT.

This clonotype has ten or more counts. An end of the junction does not agree with germline; a read error may underlie this. This chain links TRBV6-1 with TRBJ2-7; the match to TRBD1 covers 7 bases. The CDR3 loop spans 15 amino acids. Germline CDR1 MNHNS, CDR2 SASEGT. CDR3 amino acids: CVSSDRPGGTYEQYF. The CDR3 DNA is TGTGTCAGCAGCGACCGGCCAGGGGGAACCTACGAGCAGTACTTC.

This chain connects TRBV6-5 to TRBJ2-7, with 8 bases identical to TRBD1. J gave up 6 bases and V 0 bases, and 7 bases lay outside the gene matches. The CDR3 totals 15 residues. The V gene's germline CDR1 is MNHEY and CDR2 SVGAGI. DNA for the CDR3: TGTGCCAGCAGTTACTCCGGACAGGGCACCTTCGAGCAGTACTTC. Translation: CASSYSGQGTFEQYF.